Shown below are 31 T cell receptor beta chains from a single sample sequenced in a study of T cell responses to AZD1222 COVID-19 vaccine. Libraries were prepared by immunoSEQ multiplex PCR; TCRdb keeps only in-frame clonotypes and omits some of them. Counted here are over 50,000 clones, roughly 89% occurring once; the ten biggest clones make up under 7.5%. Here the sequenced sample was peripheral blood, taken on day 0 of AZD1222 vaccination. These receptors originate from an adult in good health.

The chain couples TRBV12-3 or TRBV12-4 to TRBJ2-1; D is uncertain. V was trimmed by 5 bases and J by 9 bases, leaving 8 bases between them. The CDR3 sequence is 11 residues long. The CDR3 sequence: CASSPPGEQFF. The DNA for the CDR3 is TGTGCCAGCAGTCCCCCGGGTGAGCAGTTCTTC.

This chain links TRBV6-6 with TRBJ1-1, with D perhaps matching TRBD1 (5 bases). V shed 5 bases and J shed 0 bases, with 10 bases lying between them. The CDR3 loop spans 14 amino acids. CDR1 is MNHNY, CDR2 SVGAGI, per germline (reference sequence). In nucleotides, the CDR3 is TGTGCCAGCAGTCCAGGACATCTGAACACTGAAGCTTTCTTT. Its translation is CASSPGHLNTEAFF.

A note on this clone: At one boundary the junction diverges from the germline segment, which might be a read error. The chain joins TRBV4-2 to TRBJ1-1, with D hard to call. Looked up from germline, CDR1 is LGHNA and CDR2 is YNFKEQ. The CDR3 consists of 13 residues. CDR3 DNA sequence: TGTACCAGCAGCCGCCCGGGCGTCACTGAAGCTTTCTTT. Translation: CTSSRPGVTEAFF.

The rearrangement links TRBV5-6 to TRBJ1-2; D gene ambiguous. Trimming pared 4 bases from V and 4 bases from J, leaving 5 bases between. CDR3 length equals 11 residues. In germline, CDR1 is SGHDT, CDR2 YYEEEE. The CDR3 protein is CASSLTYGYTF. CDR3 sequence (DNA): TGTGCCAGCAGCCTGACCTATGGCTACACCTTC.

CDR3 residues: CASSPPTSGTFYEQYF. In DNA, the CDR3 is TGTGCCAGCAGCCCTCCCACTAGCGGGACTTTCTACGAGCAGTACTTC. The chain employs TRBV13 and TRBJ2-7, with 10 bases fitting TRBD2. Trimming took 5 bases from V and 3 from J; bases not matched to a gene: 10. Germline CDR1 reads PRHDT; CDR2 reads FYEKMQ (reference sequence). The CDR3 has 16 amino acids.

The rearrangement uses TRBV29-1 and TRBJ1-1; tentatively, D is TRBD1 (6 bases). Germline V CDR1 and CDR2: SQVTM, ANQGSEA. The CDR3 sequence is 17 residues long. V was trimmed by 2 bases and J by 1 base, leaving 20 bases between them. CDR3 sequence: CSVENQYRDMGNTEAFF. As DNA, the CDR3 is TGCAGCGTTGAAAACCAATACCGGGACATGGGGAACACTGAAGCTTTCTTT.

The CDR3 protein is CASSERTGGKYGYTF. The DNA for the CDR3 is TGTGCCAGCAGCGAAAGGACAGGGGGGAAGTATGGCTACACCTTC. The chain couples TRBV5-8 to TRBJ1-2; the match to TRBD1 covers 10 bases. The CDR3 contains 15 residues. Germline CDR1 SGHTS, CDR2 YDEGEE. V shed 4 bases and J 5 bases; nucleotides not matched to a gene: 8.

J is TRBJ1-5 and V is TRBV19, with 8 nucleotides matching TRBD1. Germline V lookup: CDR1 LNHDA, CDR2 SQIVND (reference sequence). After removal of 5 bases from V and 3 bases from J, the junction contained 9 bases not matched to a gene. This CDR3 spans 16 amino acids. The CDR3 sequence is CASSPQGARVNQPQHF. The DNA of the CDR3 is TGTGCCAGTAGTCCCCAGGGGGCGCGGGTCAATCAGCCCCAGCATTTT.

In this sample, this clone turned up once. The V call is TRBV6-5, the J call TRBJ2-7, with TRBD1 matching over 12 bases. This CDR3 has 14 amino acids. V trimming: 7 bases; J trimming: 7 bases; junction bases outside the gene matches: 8. Germline V gene data show CDR1 as MNHEY and CDR2 as SVGAGI. The CDR3 loop is CASTSGTGGREQYF. In DNA, the CDR3 is TGTGCCAGCACCTCCGGGACAGGGGGCCGGGAGCAGTACTTC.

This rearrangement joins TRBV7-9 to TRBJ2-1; D not resolved. CDR1 is SEHNR and CDR2 is FQNEAQ in the germline V gene (reference sequence). Trimming left V 3 bases short and J 10 bases short, with 10 bases between. The CDR3 loop spans 12 amino acids. CDR3 in amino acids: CASSFGSSEQFF. The CDR3 DNA follows: TGTGCCAGCAGCTTCGGTTCTTCGGAGCAGTTCTTC.

The V call is TRBV2, the J call TRBJ1-5; TRBD1 agrees at 8 bases. This CDR3 has 14 residues. With 7 bases clipped from V and 7 bases from J, the junction kept 9 bases outside the gene matches. Per germline, CDR1 SNHLY and CDR2 FYNNEI. CDR3 sequence: CASTIGTGGQPQHF. The CDR3 nucleotides read TGTGCCAGCACTATTGGGACAGGCGGACAGCCCCAGCATTTT.

The V and J genes are TRBV19 and TRBJ1-5; 8 bases match TRBD1. Germline CDR1 is LNHDA and CDR2 is SQIVND (reference sequence). The CDR3 runs to 14 residues. V was clipped by 7 bases and J by 6 bases; unmatched bases: 8. The DNA of the CDR3 is TGTGCCAGTAACAGGGGGTCGGGGGGTCAGCCCCAGCATTTT. Translating it yields CASNRGSGGQPQHF.

The chain links TRBV5-1 to TRBJ2-5; D is unclear. Trimming removed 3 bases at V and 4 bases at J, with 13 bases between. The CDR3 totals 14 residues. Germline CDR1 SGHRS, CDR2 YFSETQ. CDR3 in DNA: TGCGCCAGCAGCTCCTACCTTCAAGGAGAGACCCAGTACTTC. Its translation is CASSSYLQGETQYF.

This chain connects TRBV7-9 to TRBJ1-5; D is unresolved. Germline V lookup: CDR1 SEHNR, CDR2 FQNEAQ (reference sequence). Trimming cost V 5 bases and J 4 bases, with 12 bases left between them. The CDR3 length is 14 residues. The CDR3 is CASSPEQKNQPQHF. For the CDR3, the DNA is TGTGCCAGCAGCCCCGAGCAGAAGAATCAGCCCCAGCATTTT.

This clone occurred once. This chain joins TRBV11-2 and TRBJ1-5, with a possible D match to TRBD1 (6 bases). Trimming removed 0 bases from V and 3 bases from J, with 9 bases in between. The length of the CDR3 is 15 residues. Germline V gives CDR1 SGHAT, CDR2 FQNNGV. The CDR3 protein is CASSLDTGINQPQHF. Written as DNA, the CDR3 is TGTGCCAGCAGCTTAGATACAGGGATCAATCAGCCCCAGCATTTT.

V usage is TRBV25-1 and J usage is TRBJ2-2; 7 bases agree with TRBD1. Germline V gene lookup returns CDR1 MGHDK and CDR2 SYGVNS. There are 16 residues in the CDR3. The trim removed 8 bases at V and 1 base at J, leaving 10 bases unmatched. CDR3 sequence: CASRPFRQGNTGELFF. The CDR3 bases are TGTGCCAGCCGACCCTTTCGACAGGGGAACACCGGGGAGCTGTTTTTT. The full variable domain, its missing parts supplied by reference TRBV25-1 and TRBJ2-2, is EADIYQTPRYLVIGTGKKITLECSQTMGHDKMYWYQQDPGMELHLIHYSYGVNSTEKGDLSSESTVSRIRTEHFPLTLESARPSHTSQYLCASRPFRQGNTGELFFGEGSRLTVL.

The J gene is TRBJ2-3, the V gene TRBV30; D is possibly TRBD2 (7 bases). Trimming removed 5 bases at V and 4 bases at J, with 19 bases between. The CDR3 length is 15 residues. Germline CDR1 and CDR2: GTSNPN and SVGIG (reference sequence). The CDR3 reads CAWVWGGAPPDTQYF. CDR3 bases: TGTGCCTGGGTGTGGGGGGGCGCCCCCCCAGATACGCAGTATTTT.

This chain connects TRBV28 to TRBJ2-7, with 8 positions matching TRBD1. With 6 bases clipped from V and 3 bases from J, the junction kept 7 bases outside the gene matches. CDR3 size: 14 residues. In germline, CDR1 is MDHEN, CDR2 SYDVKM. This chain's CDR3 is CASSPTGENYEQYF. Here the CDR3 DNA reads TGTGCCAGCAGCCCGACAGGGGAGAACTACGAGCAGTACTTC.

In its sample, this clone was seen once. The chain joins TRBV24-1 to TRBJ2-1; TRBD1 agrees at 8 bases. Trimming cost V 4 bases and J 15 bases; bases outside gene matches: 7. The CDR3 runs 12 residues. CDR1 is KGHDR, CDR2 SFDVKD, per germline. The CDR3 is CATSDETGDRFF. The CDR3 coding sequence is TGTGCCACCAGTGACGAGACAGGGGATCGGTTCTTC.

The chain couples TRBV4-1 to TRBJ1-5; no clear D gene. The germline V gene has CDR1 MGHRA and CDR2 YSYEKL. CDR3 size: 17 residues. V lost 0 bases, J lost 7 bases, and 19 bases lay in between. CDR3 loop: CASSQEPGRVARQPQHF. DNA of the CDR3: TGCGCCAGCAGCCAAGAGCCCGGAAGGGTAGCCCGGCAGCCCCAGCATTTT.

The rearrangement joins TRBV7-6 to TRBJ2-3; D may be TRBD2 (6 bases). The ends were cut back, 3 bases at V and 1 base at J, with 17 bases in the middle. CDR1 and CDR2 (germline): SGHVS, FNYEAQ. This CDR3 contains 17 residues. The CDR3 DNA sequence: TGTGCCAGCAGCTTCATCGGGCGGCAGCGGGGCACAGATACGCAGTATTTT. It encodes CASSFIGRQRGTDTQYF. The full variable domain, rest sourced from reference TRBV7-6 and TRBJ2-3, is GAGVSQSPRYKVTKRGQDVALRCDPISGHVSLYWYRQALGQGPEFLTYFNYEAQQDKSGLPNDRFSAERPEGSISTLTIQRTEQRDSAMYRCASSFIGRQRGTDTQYFGPGTRLTVL.

The chain links TRBV5-1 to TRBJ2-5, with D tentatively TRBD1 (5 bases). The length of the CDR3 is 13 residues. Trimming cost V 0 bases and J 2 bases, with 5 bases left between them. The germline V gene encodes CDR1 SGHRS and CDR2 YFSETQ. The CDR3 reads CASSLGQQETQYF. The CDR3 coding sequence is TGCGCCAGCAGCTTGGGACAGCAAGAGACCCAGTACTTC.

The chain combines TRBV15 with TRBJ1-6, with D possibly TRBD1 on 6 matching bases. CDR1 and CDR2 (germline): LNHNV, YYDKDF (reference sequence). This CDR3 contains 17 residues. V gave up 1 base and J gave up 5 bases, with 15 bases separating them. CDR3 in DNA: TGTGCCACCAGCAGAGGGTTTTGGACAGAAGATAATTCACCCCTCCACTTT. This encodes CATSRGFWTEDNSPLHF.

This chain uses TRBV6-4 with TRBJ2-5, with D possibly being TRBD2 (6 bases). The germline V and J ends were trimmed by 0 bases and 2 bases, with 10 bases remaining between them. The CDR3 contains 15 residues. Germline values: CDR1 MRHNA, CDR2 SNTAGT. CDR3 in amino acids: CASSDSGGKQETQYF. CDR3 sequence (DNA): TGTGCCAGCAGTGACTCGGGGGGTAAACAAGAGACCCAGTACTTC.

The V and J genes are TRBV11-2 and TRBJ1-6; 10 nucleotides line up with TRBD1. This CDR3 is 18 amino acids long. J gave up 3 bases and V 1 base, and 6 bases lay outside the gene matches. Germline V gene data show CDR1 as SGHAT and CDR2 as FQNNGV. The CDR3: CASSLVKGQGYYNSPLHF. CDR3 bases: TGTGCCAGCAGCTTAGTCAAGGGACAGGGGTACTATAATTCACCCCTCCACTTT.

V usage is TRBV7-9 and J usage is TRBJ1-2; possible D gene TRBD1, 5 bases. V was cut by 6 bases and J by 5 bases, with 10 bases left in between. CDR1 SEHNR and CDR2 FQNEAQ come from the germline V gene (reference sequence). The CDR3 runs 12 residues. CDR3 region: CASSRGAYGYTF. CDR3 sequence (DNA): TGTGCCAGCAGTCGCGGGGCATATGGCTACACCTTC.

The rearrangement uses TRBV3-1 (or the pseudogene TRBV3-2) and TRBJ2-1, with D maybe TRBD1 (6 bases). The CDR3 extends over 14 amino acids. Germline V gene data show CDR1 as LGHDT and CDR2 as YNNKEL (reference sequence). Trimming left V 4 bases short and J 3 bases short, with 10 bases between. CDR3 bases: TGTGCCAGCAGCCGACAGGACAACTACAATGAGCAGTTCTTC. It encodes CASSRQDNYNEQFF.

This sequence joins TRBV5-6 and TRBJ2-1; TRBD2 matches 7 bases. Germline V gene lookup returns CDR1 SGHDT and CDR2 YYEEEE. Trimming took 4 bases from V and 8 from J; bases not matched to a gene: 12. This CDR3 region has 15 residues. The CDR3 is CASSPLGGSEDEQFF. CDR3 nucleotide sequence: TGTGCCAGCAGCCCCCTGGGGGGGTCTGAAGATGAGCAGTTCTTC.

V usage is TRBV24-1 and J usage is TRBJ2-1, with 7 bases lining up with TRBD1. The germline V gene encodes CDR1 KGHDR and CDR2 SFDVKD. The length of the CDR3 is 16 residues. Trimming cost V 0 bases and J 4 bases; bases outside gene matches: 5. In nucleotides, the CDR3 is TGTGCCACCAGTGATTTGCCTCGGACAGGATACAATGAGCAGTTCTTC. Encoded protein: CATSDLPRTGYNEQFF.

The chain links TRBV7-2 to TRBJ1-6; D is ambiguous. The CDR3 contains 14 residues. Between the trimmed V and J ends, which lost 5 bases and 10 bases, there was a span of 15 bases. Germline V gene lookup returns CDR1 SGHTA and CDR2 FQGNSA. The CDR3 bases are TGTGCCAGCAGCCCCGTTCGTGGGGAATCACCCCTCCACTTT. Amino acids: CASSPVRGESPLHF.

The rearrangement joins TRBV25-1 to TRBJ1-2, with a tentative D call TRBD1 (5 bases). Germline-derived CDR1 and CDR2 are MGHDK and SYGVNS. Deletions cut 1 base from V and 1 base from J, with 10 bases between. The CDR3 runs to 15 residues. The CDR3 coding sequence is TGTGCCAGCAGTGAATCGGGGGGTGTTAACTATGGCTACACCTTC. Protein: CASSESGGVNYGYTF.